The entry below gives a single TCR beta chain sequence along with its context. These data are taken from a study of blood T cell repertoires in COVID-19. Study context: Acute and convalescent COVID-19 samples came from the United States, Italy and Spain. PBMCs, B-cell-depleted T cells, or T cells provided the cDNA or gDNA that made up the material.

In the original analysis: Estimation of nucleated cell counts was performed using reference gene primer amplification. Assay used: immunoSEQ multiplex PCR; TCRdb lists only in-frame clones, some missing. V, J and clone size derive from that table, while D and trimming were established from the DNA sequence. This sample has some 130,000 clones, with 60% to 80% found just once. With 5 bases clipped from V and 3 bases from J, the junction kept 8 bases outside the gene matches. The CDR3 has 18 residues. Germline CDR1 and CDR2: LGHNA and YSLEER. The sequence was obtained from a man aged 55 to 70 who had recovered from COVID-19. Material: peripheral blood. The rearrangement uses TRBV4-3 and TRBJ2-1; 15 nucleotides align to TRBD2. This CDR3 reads CASSSRTSGRAGYNEQFF. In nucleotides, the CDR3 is TGCGCCAGCAGCTCCCGGACTAGCGGGAGGGCCGGCTACAATGAGCAGTTCTTC.